This T cell receptor (beta chain) comes out of a study of shared clonotypes between healthy human individuals. Study outcomes and limitations: Estimated richness was generally greater in naive than memory subsets.

This CDR3 has 16 amino acids. Germline V gene lookup returns CDR1 SEHNR and CDR2 FQNEAQ (reference sequence). The V and J ends lost 5 bases and 3 bases, in that order; junction bases with no gene match: 8. A word on this clone: Its antigen is unknown.

The authors ran the assay at deep level. Roughly 200 ng DNA, approximately 31,000 T cell genomes, went into each sorted-subset replicate PCR. Only in-frame clones appear in the TCRdb table, and some are missing; sequencing was by immunoSEQ multiplex PCR. The top ten hold around 0.47% of the sample, which has some 1.5 million clones, 95% to 99% seen once. The chain carries TRBV7-9 and TRBJ1-1; 11 bases line up with TRBD1. The source material was naive CD4+ T cells sorted from blood. Subset meaning: CD45RA+ positively selected. This TCR was recovered from a man aged 25 to 40 in good health. The CDR3 region has the DNA TGTGCCAGCAGCCCAGGACAGGGGGCTGGAGACACTGAAGCTTTCTTT. This translates into CASSPGQGAGDTEAFF.